Sequencing of this T cell receptor (beta chain) was carried out in a study of regulatory T cells in long-lasting Graves disease. This clonotype has at least ten counts. Antigen: not known. The authors built TCR beta libraries using iRepertoire HTBI primers and Arm-PCR of CDR3 regions. TCRdb redid the calling of the multiplex PCR reads with MiXCR, one entry per CDR3 protein. Of approximately 400,000 distinct CDR3 sequences detected, about 16% appear once; the ten largest clones hold approximately 16%. The sample's time point: newly diagnosed GD, antithyroid drugs for less than 3 months. Making the TCR library involved RNA that had been extracted from PBMCs. The CDR3 has 16 amino acids. Germline V CDR1 and CDR2: SGHAT, FQNNGV. V was trimmed by 5 bases and J by 6 bases, leaving 22 bases between them. Study-wide findings and caveats: TRBV28, TRBJ1-2 and TRBJ2-5 were segments that persistent disease favored. Persistent Graves' disease cases displayed lower TCR diversity than newly diagnosed ones.

This same sample was also taken into another study, of T cells in Graves' hyperthyroidism and ophthalmopathy. That source reports: It was considered stable Graves' hyperthyroidism when ophthalmopathy did not progress within 18 months. Appearing also in blood were most of the thyroid clonotypes expanded above 0.001.

The sample here was peripheral blood mononuclear cells (PBMCs), taken at new diagnosis, from a patient treated with antithyroid drugs. This clonotype was sampled from a woman aged 25 to 45 with Graves disease. J is TRBJ1-1 and V is TRBV11-2, with D perhaps TRBD1 (5 bases). The CDR3 DNA follows: TGTGCCAGCAGCCATCGGGACCCTAAGACTGGCCCTGAAGCTTTCTTT. As protein: CASSHRDPKTGPEAFF. Combining the CDR3 with reference TRBV11-2 and TRBJ1-1 gives the whole variable domain EAGVAQSPRYKIIEKRQSVAFWCNPISGHATLYWYQQILGQGPKLLIQFQNNGVVDDSQLPKDRFSAERLKGVDSTLKIQPAKLEDSAVYLCASSHRDPKTGPEAFFGQGTRLTVV.